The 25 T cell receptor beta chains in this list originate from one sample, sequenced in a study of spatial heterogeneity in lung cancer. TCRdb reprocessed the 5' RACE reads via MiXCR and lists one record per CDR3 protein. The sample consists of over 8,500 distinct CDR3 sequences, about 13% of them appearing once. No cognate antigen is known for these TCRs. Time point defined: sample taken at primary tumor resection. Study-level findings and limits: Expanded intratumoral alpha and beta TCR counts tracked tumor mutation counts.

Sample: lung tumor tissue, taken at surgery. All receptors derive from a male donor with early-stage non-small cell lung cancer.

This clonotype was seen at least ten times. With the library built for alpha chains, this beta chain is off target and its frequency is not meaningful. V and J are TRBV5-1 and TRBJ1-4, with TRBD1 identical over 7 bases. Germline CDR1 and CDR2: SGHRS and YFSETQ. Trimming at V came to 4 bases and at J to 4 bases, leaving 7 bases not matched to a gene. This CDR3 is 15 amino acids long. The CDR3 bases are TGCGCCAGCAGCCCGACCGGGACAGTTAATGAAAAACTGTTTTTT. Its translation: CASSPTGTVNEKLFF.

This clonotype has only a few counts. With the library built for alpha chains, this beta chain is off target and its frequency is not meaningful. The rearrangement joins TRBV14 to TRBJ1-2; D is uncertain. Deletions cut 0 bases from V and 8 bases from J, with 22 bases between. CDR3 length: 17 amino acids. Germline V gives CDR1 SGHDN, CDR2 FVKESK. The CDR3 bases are TGTGCCAGCAGCCAAGATGCCACCCGATGGAGGATGAGAGGCTACACCTTC. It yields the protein CASSQDATRWRMRGYTF. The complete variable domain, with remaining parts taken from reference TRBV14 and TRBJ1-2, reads EAGVTQFPSHSVIEKGQTVTLRCDPISGHDNLYWYRRVMGKEIKFLLHFVKESKQDESGMPNNRFLAERTGGTYSTLKVQPAELEDSGVYFCASSQDATRWRMRGYTFGSGTRLTVV.

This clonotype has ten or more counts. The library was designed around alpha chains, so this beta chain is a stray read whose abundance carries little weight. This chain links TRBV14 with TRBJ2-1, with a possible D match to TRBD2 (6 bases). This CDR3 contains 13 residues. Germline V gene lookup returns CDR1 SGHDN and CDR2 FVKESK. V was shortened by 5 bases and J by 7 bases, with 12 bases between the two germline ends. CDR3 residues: CASSGRSWNEQFF. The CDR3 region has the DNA TGTGCCAGCAGCGGGAGGTCCTGGAATGAGCAGTTCTTC.

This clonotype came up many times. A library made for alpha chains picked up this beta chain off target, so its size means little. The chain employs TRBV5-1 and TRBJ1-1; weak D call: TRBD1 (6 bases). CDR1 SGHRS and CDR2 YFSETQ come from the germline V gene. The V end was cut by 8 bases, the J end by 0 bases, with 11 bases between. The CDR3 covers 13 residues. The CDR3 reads CASRGDMNTEAFF. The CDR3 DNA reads TGCGCCAGTAGAGGGGACATGAACACTGAAGCTTTCTTT. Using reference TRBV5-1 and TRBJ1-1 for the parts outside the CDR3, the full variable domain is KAGVTQTPRYLIKTRGQQVTLSCSPISGHRSVSWYQQTPGQGLQFLFEYFSETQRNKGNFPGRFSGRQFSNSRSEMNVSTLELGDSALYLCASRGDMNTEAFFGQGTRLTVV.

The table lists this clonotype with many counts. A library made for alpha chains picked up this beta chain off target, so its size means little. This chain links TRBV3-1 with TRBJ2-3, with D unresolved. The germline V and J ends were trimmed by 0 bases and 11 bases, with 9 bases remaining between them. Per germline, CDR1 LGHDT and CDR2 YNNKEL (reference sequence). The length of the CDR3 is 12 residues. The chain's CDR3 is CASSQDRKRQYF. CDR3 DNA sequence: TGTGCCAGCAGCCAAGATCGTAAGCGGCAGTATTTT.

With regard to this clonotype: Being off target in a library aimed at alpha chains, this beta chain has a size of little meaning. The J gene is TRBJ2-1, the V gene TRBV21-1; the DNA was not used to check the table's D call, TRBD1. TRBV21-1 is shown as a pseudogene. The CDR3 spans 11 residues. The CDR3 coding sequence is TGTGCCAGCAGCACTAAGGGACAACTGTTCTTC. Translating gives CASSTKGQLFF.

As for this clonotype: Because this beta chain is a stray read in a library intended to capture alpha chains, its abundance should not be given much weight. The CDR3 is CASLGPGRAEAFF. Written as DNA, the CDR3 is TGTGCCAGCTTGGGGCCAGGGCGGGCTGAAGCTTTCTTT. The chain recombines TRBV3-1 with TRBJ1-1; tentatively, D is TRBD1 (5 bases). From germline, CDR1 is LGHDT and CDR2 YNNKEL (reference sequence). V was cut by 8 bases and J by 6 bases, with 16 bases left in between. This CDR3 is 13 amino acids long.

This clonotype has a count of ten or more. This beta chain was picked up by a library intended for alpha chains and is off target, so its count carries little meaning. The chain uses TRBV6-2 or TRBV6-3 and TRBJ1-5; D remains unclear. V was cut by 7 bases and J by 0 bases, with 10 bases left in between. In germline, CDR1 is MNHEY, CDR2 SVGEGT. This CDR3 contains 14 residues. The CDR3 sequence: CASTAIDSNQPQHF. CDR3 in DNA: TGTGCCAGCACGGCCATAGATAGCAATCAGCCCCAGCATTTT.

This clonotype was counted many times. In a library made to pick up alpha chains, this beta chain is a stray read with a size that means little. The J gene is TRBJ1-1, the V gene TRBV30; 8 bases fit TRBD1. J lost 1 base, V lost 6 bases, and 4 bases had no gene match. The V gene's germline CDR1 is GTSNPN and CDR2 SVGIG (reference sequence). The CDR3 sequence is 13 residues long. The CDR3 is CACGGQANTEAFF. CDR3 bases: TGTGCCTGCGGGGGACAGGCGAACACTGAAGCTTTCTTT.

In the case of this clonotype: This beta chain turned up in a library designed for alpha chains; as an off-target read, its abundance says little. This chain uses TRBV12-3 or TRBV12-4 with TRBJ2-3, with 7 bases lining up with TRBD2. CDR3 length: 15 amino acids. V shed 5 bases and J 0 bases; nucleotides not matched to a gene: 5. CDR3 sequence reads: CASSPSGTSTDTQYF. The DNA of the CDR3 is TGTGCCAGCAGTCCAAGCGGGACTAGCACAGATACGCAGTATTTT.

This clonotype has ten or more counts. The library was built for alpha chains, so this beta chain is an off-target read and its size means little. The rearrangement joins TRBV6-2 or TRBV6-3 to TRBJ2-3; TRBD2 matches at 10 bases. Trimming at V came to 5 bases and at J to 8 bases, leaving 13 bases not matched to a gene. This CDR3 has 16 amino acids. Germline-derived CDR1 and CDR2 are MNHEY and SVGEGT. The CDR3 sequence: CASSDILAGGRVTQYF. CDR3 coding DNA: TGTGCCAGCAGTGACATTTTAGCGGGAGGTCGGGTTACGCAGTATTTT.

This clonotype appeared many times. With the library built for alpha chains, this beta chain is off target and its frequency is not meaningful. The DNA of the CDR3 is TGTGCCAGCAGTTACAGGGGGGAGCAGTACTTC. It translates to CASSYRGEQYF. The chain joins TRBV6-7 to TRBJ2-5, with D tentatively TRBD1 or TRBD2 (6 bases each). TRBV6-7 is an ORF for which the function is uncertain. V gave up 2 bases and J gave up 11 bases, with 9 bases separating them. The CDR3 length is 11 residues.

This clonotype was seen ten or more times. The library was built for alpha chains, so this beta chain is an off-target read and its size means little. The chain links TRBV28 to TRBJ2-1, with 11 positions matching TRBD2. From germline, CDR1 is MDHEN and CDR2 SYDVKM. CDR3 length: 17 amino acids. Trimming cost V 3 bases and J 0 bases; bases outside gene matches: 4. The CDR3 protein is CASSFVTSGSSYNEQFF. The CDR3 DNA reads TGTGCCAGCAGTTTCGTCACTAGCGGGAGCTCCTACAATGAGCAGTTCTTC. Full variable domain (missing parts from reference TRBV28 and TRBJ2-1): DVKVTQSSRYLVKRTGEKVFLECVQDMDHENMFWYRQDPGLGLRLIYFSYDVKMKEKGDIPEGYSVSREKKERFSLILESASTNQTSMYLCASSFVTSGSSYNEQFFGPGTRLTVL.

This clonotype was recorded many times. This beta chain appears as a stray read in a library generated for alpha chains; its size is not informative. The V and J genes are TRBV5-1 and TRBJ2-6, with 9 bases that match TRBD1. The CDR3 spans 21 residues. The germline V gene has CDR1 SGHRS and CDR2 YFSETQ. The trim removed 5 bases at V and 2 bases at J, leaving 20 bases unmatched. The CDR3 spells CASRFVTGGVKYVAGANVLTF. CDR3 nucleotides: TGCGCCAGCAGGTTTGTAACAGGGGGCGTAAAATACGTCGCTGGGGCCAACGTCCTGACTTTC.

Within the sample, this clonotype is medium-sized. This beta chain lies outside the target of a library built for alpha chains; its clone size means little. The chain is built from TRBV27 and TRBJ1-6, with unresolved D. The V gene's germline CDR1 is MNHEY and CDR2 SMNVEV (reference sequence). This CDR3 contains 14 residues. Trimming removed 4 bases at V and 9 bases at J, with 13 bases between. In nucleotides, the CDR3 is TGTGCCAGCAGTTCGGGATCGGCGGGTTCACCCCTCCACTTT. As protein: CASSSGSAGSPLHF.

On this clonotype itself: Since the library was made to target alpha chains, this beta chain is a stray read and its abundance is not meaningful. The CDR3 loop reads CASSPGLAGGELFF. CDR3 sequence (DNA): TGCGCCAGCAGCCCGGGACTAGCGGGCGGGGAGCTGTTTTTT. This rearrangement joins TRBV5-1 to TRBJ2-2; TRBD2 agrees at 12 bases. Looked up from germline, CDR1 is SGHRS and CDR2 is YFSETQ. The CDR3 is 14 residues long. The ends lost 4 bases at V and 7 bases at J; junction bases unmatched: 2.

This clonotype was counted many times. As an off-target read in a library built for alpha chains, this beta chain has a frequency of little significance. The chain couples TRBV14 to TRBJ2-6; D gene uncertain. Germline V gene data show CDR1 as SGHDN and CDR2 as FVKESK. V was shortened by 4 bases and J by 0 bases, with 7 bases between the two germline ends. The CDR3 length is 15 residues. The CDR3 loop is CASSPTGSGANVLTF. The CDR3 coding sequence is TGTGCCAGCAGCCCTACGGGCTCTGGGGCCAACGTCCTGACTTTC. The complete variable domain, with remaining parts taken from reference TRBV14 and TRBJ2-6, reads EAGVTQFPSHSVIEKGQTVTLRCDPISGHDNLYWYRRVMGKEIKFLLHFVKESKQDESGMPNNRFLAERTGGTYSTLKVQPAELEDSGVYFCASSPTGSGANVLTFGAGSRLTVL.

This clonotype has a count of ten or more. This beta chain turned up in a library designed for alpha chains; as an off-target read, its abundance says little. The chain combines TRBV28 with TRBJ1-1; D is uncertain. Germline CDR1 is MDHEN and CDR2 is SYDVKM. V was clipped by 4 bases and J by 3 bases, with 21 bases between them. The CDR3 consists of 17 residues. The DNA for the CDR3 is TGTGCCAGCAGTTCGAGTTTAGCCGGGGTACGTGACACTGAAGCTTTCTTT. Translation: CASSSSLAGVRDTEAFF. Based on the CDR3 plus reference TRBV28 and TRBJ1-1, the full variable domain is DVKVTQSSRYLVKRTGEKVFLECVQDMDHENMFWYRQDPGLGLRLIYFSYDVKMKEKGDIPEGYSVSREKKERFSLILESASTNQTSMYLCASSSSLAGVRDTEAFFGQGTRLTVV.

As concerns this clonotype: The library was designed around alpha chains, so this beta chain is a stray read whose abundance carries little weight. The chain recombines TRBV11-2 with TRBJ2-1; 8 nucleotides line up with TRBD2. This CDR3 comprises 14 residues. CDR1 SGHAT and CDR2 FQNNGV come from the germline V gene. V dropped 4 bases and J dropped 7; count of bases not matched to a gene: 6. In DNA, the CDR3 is TGTGCCAGCAGCTCATTAGCGGGATGGAATGAGCAGTTCTTC. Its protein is CASSSLAGWNEQFF.

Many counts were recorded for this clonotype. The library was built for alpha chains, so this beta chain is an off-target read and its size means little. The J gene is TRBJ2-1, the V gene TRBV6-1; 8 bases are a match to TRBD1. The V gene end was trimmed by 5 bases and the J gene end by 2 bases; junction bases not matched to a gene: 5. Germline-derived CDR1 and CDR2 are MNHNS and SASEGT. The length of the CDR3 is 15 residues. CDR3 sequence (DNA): TGTGCCAGCAGTATTACAGGGGGGCCCTACAATGAGCAGTTCTTC. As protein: CASSITGGPYNEQFF.

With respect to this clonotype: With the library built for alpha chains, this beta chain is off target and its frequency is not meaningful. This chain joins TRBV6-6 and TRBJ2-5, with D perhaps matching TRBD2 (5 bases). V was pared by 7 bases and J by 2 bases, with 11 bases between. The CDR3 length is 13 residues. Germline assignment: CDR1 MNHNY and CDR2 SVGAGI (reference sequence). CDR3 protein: CASNNRGQETQYF. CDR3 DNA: TGTGCCAGCAATAACCGGGGACAAGAGACCCAGTACTTC.

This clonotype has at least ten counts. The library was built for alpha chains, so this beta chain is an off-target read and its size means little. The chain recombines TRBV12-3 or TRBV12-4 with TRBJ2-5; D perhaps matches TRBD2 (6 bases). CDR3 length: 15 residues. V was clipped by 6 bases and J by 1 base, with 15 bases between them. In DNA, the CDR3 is TGTGCCAGCAGCTTCAGCGAGCGGGCCCAAGAGACCCAGTACTTC. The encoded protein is CASSFSERAQETQYF.

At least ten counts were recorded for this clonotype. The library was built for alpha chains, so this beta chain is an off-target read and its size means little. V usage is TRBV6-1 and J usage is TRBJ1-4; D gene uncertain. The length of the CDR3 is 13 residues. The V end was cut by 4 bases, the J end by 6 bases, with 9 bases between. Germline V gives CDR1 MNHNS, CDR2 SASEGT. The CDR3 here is CASSVRWDEKLFF. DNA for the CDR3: TGTGCCAGCAGTGTCCGGTGGGATGAAAAACTGTTTTTT.

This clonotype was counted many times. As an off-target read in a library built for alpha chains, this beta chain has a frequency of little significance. The DNA for the CDR3 is TGTGCCAGCAGTCCTGGGACTAGCGGGAGCTCCTACAATGAGCAGTTCTTC. This sequence encodes CASSPGTSGSSYNEQFF. J is TRBJ2-1 and V is TRBV27, with 14 bases identical to TRBD2. The CDR3 runs 17 residues. Trimming at V came to 5 bases and at J to 0 bases, leaving 3 bases not matched to a gene. Germline values: CDR1 MNHEY, CDR2 SMNVEV (reference sequence).

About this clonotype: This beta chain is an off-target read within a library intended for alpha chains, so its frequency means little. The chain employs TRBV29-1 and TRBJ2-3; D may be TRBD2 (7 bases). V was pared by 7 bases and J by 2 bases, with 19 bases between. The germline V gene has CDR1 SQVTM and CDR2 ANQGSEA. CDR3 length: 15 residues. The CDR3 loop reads CSANQGGGPTDTQYF. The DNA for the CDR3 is TGCAGCGCCAACCAAGGGGGGGGCCCCACAGATACGCAGTATTTT.